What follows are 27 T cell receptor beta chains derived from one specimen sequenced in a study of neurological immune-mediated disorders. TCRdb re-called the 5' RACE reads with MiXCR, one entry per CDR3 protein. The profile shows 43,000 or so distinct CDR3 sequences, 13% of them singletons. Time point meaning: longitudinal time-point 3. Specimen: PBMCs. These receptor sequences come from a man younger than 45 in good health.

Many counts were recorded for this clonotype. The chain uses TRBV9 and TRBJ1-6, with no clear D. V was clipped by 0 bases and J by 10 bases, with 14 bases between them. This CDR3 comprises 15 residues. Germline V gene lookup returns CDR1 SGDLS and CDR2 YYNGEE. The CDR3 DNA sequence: TGTGCCAGCAGCGTAGCCGGATTTTCCCAATCACCCCTCCACTTT. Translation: CASSVAGFSQSPLHF. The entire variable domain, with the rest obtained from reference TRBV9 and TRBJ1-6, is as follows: DSGVTQTPKHLITATGQRVTLRCSPRSGDLSVYWYQQSLDQGLQFLIQYYNGEERAKGNILERFSAQQFPDLHSELNLSSLELGDSALYFCASSVAGFSQSPLHFGNGTRLTVT.

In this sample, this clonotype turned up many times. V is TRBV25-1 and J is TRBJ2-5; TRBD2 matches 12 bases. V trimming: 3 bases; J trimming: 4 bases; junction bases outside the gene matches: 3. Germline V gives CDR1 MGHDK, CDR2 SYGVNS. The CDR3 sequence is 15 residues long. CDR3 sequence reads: CASSEPGLAGETQYF. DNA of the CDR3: TGTGCCAGCAGTGAGCCGGGACTAGCGGGAGAGACCCAGTACTTC. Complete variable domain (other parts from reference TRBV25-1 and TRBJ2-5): EADIYQTPRYLVIGTGKKITLECSQTMGHDKMYWYQQDPGMELHLIHYSYGVNSTEKGDLSSESTVSRIRTEHFPLTLESARPSHTSQYLCASSEPGLAGETQYFGPGTRLLVL.

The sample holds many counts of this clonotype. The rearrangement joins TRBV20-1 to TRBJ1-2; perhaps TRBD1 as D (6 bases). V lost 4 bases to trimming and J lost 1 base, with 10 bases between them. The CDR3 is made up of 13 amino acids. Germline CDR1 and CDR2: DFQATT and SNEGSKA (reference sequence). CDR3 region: CSAKGQSNYGYTF. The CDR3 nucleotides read TGCAGTGCTAAGGGACAAAGTAACTATGGCTACACCTTC.

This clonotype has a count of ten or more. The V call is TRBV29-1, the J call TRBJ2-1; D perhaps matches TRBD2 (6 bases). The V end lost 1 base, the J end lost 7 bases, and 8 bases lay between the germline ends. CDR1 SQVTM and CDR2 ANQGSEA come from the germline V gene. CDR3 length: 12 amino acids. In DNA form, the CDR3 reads TGCAGCGTTGAAGGACTAGGAAATGAGCAGTTCTTC. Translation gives CSVEGLGNEQFF.

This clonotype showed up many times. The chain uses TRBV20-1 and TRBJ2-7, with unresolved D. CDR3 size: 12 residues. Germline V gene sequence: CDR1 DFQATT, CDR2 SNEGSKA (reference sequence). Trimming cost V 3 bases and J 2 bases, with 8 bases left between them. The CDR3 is CSASGSAYEQYF. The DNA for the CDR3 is TGCAGTGCTAGCGGTTCAGCCTACGAGCAGTACTTC.

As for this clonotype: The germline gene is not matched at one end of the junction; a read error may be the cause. The CDR3 is CVSSPGTGTYEQYF. DNA for the CDR3: TGTGTCAGTTCCCCCGGGACAGGGACCTACGAGCAGTACTTC. The chain recombines TRBV19 with TRBJ2-7, with TRBD1 matching 9 bases. Germline V gene data show CDR1 as LNHDA and CDR2 as SQIVND (reference sequence). This CDR3 contains 14 residues.

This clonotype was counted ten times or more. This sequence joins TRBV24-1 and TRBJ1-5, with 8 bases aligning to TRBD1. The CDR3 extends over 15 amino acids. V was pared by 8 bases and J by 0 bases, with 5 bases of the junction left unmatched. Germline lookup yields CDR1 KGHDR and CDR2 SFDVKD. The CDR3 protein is CATTGTGYSNQPQHF. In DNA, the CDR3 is TGTGCCACCACCGGGACAGGTTATAGCAATCAGCCCCAGCATTTT.

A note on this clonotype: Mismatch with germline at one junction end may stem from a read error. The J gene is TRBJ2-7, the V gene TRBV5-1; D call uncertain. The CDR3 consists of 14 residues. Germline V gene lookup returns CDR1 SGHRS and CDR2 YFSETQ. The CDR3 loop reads CASSLTQSSYKQYF. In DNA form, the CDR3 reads TGCGCCAGCAGCTTAACACAAAGCTCCTACAAGCAGTACTTC.

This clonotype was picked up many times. The CDR3 DNA is TGTGCCAGCAGTCAAACTAGCGACTCCTACAATGAGCAGTTCTTC. It yields the protein CASSQTSDSYNEQFF. This chain joins TRBV5-5 and TRBJ2-1, with 7 bases that match TRBD2. Germline V lookup: CDR1 SGHKS, CDR2 YYEKEE (reference sequence). J was trimmed by 0 bases and V by 5 bases; bases with no gene match: 5. The CDR3 totals 15 residues.

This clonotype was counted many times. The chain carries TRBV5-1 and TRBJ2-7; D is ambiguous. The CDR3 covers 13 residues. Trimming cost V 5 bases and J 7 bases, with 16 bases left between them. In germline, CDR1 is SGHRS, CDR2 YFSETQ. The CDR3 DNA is TGCGCCAGCAGTCTGGACCCGCTGTCGGAGCAGTACTTC. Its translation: CASSLDPLSEQYF. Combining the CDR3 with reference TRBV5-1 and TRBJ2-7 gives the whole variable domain KAGVTQTPRYLIKTRGQQVTLSCSPISGHRSVSWYQQTPGQGLQFLFEYFSETQRNKGNFPGRFSGRQFSNSRSEMNVSTLELGDSALYLCASSLDPLSEQYFGPGTRLTVT.

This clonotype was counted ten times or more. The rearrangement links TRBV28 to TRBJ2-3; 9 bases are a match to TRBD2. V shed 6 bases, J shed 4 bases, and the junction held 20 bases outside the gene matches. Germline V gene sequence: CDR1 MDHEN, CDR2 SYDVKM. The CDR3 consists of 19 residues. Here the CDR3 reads CASRPRLGLAGFNADTQYF. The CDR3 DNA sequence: TGTGCCAGCAGGCCCCGGCTCGGGCTAGCGGGATTCAACGCAGATACGCAGTATTTT.

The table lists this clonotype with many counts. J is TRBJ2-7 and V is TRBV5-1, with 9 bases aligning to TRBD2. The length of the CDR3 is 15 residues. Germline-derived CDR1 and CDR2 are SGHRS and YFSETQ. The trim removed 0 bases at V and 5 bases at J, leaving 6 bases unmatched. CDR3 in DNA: TGCGCCAGCAGCTTGGAGCGAGCGGGAGGCAACGAGCAGTACTTC. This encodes CASSLERAGGNEQYF.

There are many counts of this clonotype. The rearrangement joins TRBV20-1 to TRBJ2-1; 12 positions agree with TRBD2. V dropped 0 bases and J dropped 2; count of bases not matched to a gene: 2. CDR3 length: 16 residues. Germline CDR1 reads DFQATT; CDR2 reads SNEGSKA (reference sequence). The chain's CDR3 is CSARDPSGRAYNEQFF. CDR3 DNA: TGCAGTGCTAGAGACCCTAGCGGGAGGGCCTACAATGAGCAGTTCTTC.

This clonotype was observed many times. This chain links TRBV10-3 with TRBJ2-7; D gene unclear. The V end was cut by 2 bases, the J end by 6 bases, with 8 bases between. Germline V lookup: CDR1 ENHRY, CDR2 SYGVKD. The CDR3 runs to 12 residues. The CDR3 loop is CAISELAVEQYF. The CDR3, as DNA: TGTGCCATCAGTGAGCTTGCTGTCGAGCAGTACTTC.

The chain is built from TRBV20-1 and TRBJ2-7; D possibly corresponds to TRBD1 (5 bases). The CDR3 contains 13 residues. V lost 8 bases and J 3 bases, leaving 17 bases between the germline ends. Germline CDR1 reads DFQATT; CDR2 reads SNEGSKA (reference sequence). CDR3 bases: TGCAGTACCAGATCACCAGGGCTCTACGAGCAGTACTTC. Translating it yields CSTRSPGLYEQYF.

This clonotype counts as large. In DNA, the CDR3 is TGCGCCAGCAGCTTGGTCGGCGTGGGCGAGCAGTACTTC. This codes for CASSLVGVGEQYF. The chain couples TRBV5-1 to TRBJ2-7; D not resolved. V shed 0 bases and J shed 6 bases, with 10 bases lying between them. Germline CDR1 is SGHRS and CDR2 is YFSETQ. The CDR3 sequence is 13 residues long.

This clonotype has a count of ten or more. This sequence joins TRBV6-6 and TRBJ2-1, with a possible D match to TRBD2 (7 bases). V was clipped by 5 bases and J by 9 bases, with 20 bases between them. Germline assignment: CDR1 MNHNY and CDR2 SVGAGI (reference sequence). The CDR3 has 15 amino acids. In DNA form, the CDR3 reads TGTGCCAGCAGTAGGGGGGGGAACCTAAGGGGTGAGCAGTTCTTC. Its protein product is CASSRGGNLRGEQFF.

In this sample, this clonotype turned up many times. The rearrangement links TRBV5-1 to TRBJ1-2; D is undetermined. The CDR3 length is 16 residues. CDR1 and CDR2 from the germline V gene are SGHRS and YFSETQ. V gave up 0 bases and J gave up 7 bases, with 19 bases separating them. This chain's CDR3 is CASSLAGLRPRIGYTF. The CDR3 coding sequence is TGCGCCAGCAGCTTGGCCGGCCTGCGGCCGCGAATTGGCTACACCTTC.

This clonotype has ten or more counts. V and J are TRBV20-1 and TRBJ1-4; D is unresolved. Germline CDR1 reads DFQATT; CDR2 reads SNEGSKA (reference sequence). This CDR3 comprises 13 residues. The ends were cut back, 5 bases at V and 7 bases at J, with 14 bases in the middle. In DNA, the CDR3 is TGCAGTGCTCCGGACGGAGGAGGTGAAAAACTGTTTTTT. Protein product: CSAPDGGGEKLFF.

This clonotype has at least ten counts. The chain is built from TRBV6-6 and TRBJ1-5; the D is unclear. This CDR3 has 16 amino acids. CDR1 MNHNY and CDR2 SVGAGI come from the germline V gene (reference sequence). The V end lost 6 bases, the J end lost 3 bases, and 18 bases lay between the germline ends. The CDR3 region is CASSPTTGYANQPQHF. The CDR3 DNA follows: TGTGCCAGCAGCCCCACAACCGGGTATGCCAATCAGCCCCAGCATTTT.

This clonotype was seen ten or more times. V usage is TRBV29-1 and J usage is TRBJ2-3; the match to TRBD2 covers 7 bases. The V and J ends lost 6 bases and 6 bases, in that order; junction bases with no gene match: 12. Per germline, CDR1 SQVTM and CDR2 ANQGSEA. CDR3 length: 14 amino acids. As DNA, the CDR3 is TGCAGCGTCCTTCGGGCGGGAGCGGCGGATACGCAGTATTTT. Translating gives CSVLRAGAADTQYF.

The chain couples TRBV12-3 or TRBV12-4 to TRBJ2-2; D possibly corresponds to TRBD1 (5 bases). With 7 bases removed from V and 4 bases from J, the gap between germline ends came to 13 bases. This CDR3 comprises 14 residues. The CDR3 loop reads CASKIGAATGELFF. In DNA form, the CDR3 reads TGTGCCAGCAAAATTGGGGCGGCCACCGGGGAGCTGTTTTTT.

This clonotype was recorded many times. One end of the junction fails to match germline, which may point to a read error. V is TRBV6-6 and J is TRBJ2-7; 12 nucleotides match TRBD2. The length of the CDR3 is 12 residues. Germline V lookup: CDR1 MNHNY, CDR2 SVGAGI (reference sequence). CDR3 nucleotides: TGTGCCAGCAGCAACACTAGCGGGAGGCCCAAATTC. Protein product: CASSNTSGRPKF.

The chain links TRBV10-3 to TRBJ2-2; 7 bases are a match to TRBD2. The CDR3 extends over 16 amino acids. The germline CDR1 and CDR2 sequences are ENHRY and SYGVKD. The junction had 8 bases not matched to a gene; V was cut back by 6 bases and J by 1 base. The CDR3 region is CAIREAGDMNTGELFF. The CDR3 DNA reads TGTGCCATCAGGGAGGCGGGGGATATGAACACCGGGGAGCTGTTTTTT.

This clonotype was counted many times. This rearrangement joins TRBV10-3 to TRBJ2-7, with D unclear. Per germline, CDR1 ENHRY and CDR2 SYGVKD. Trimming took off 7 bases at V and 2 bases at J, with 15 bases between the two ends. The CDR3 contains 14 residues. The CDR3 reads CAIIGETNPYEQYF. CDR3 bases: TGTGCCATCATTGGCGAAACTAACCCCTACGAGCAGTACTTC.

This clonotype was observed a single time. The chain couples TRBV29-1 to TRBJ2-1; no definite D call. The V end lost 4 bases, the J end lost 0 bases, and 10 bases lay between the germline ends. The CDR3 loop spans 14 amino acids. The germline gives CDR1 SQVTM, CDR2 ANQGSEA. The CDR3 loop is CSVGVRPSYNEQFF. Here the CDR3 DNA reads TGCAGCGTTGGAGTCCGACCCTCCTACAATGAGCAGTTCTTC.

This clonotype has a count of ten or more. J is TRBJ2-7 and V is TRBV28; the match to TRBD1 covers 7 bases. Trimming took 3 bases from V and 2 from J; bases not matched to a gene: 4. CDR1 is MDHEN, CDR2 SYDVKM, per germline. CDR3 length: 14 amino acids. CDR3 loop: CASSFLGQTYEQYF. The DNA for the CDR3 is TGTGCCAGCAGTTTTCTGGGACAGACCTACGAGCAGTACTTC.